The clone carrying this T cell receptor beta chain was picked up many times. The antigen remains unidentified. This specimen comes from a study of post-analysis software for immune sequencing data. Study information: Several disease courses (relapsing-remitting, secondary progressive and progressive-relapsing) of multiple sclerosis were included.

Tagging with unique molecular identifiers was a feature of the TCR beta cDNA libraries. Researchers reported roughly 0.5 million cDNA molecules coming from roughly 0.93 to 9.6 million T cells. TCRdb re-called the PCR reads with MiXCR, one entry per CDR3 protein. The sample contains roughly 800,000 distinct CDR3 sequences, about 27% of which appear only once. This CDR3 spans 16 amino acids. The trim removed 5 bases at V and 1 base at J, leaving 9 bases unmatched. Germline CDR1 reads SEHNR; CDR2 reads FQNEAQ (reference sequence). Overall study results and limits: Analysis by F measure revealed that same-batch samples clustered strongly together. There were about five TRBV segments more frequent in patients than controls, and TRBV5-6, TRBV5-1 and TRBV20-1 were among them. Patients with multiple sclerosis recorded significantly lower normalized Chao1 diversity than controls, the study found.

Source material: blood. The clonotype comes from a girl aged 5 to 17 with multiple sclerosis. The rearrangement uses TRBV7-9 and TRBJ2-5; TRBD1 agrees at 8 bases. CDR3 sequence (DNA): TGTGCCAGCAGCCCACCCGGACAGGGCCTCCAAGAGACCCAGTACTTC. Translating it yields CASSPPGQGLQETQYF.